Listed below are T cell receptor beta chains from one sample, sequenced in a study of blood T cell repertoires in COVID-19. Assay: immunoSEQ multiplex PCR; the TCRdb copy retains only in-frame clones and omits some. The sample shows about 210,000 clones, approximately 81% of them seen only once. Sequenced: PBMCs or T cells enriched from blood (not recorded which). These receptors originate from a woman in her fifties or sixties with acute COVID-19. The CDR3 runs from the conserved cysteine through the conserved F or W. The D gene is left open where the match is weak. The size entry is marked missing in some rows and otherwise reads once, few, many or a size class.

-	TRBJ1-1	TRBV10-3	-	CAISPGGGGAFEAFF	TGTGCCATCAGTCCCGGAGGGGGGGGCGCATTTGAAGCTTTCTTT
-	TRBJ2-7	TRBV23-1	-	CASTPPGGGYYEQYF	TGCGCCAGCACTCCGCCTGGCGGAGGGTACTACGAGCAGTACTTC
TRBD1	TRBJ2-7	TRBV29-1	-	CSARGQGAGEQYF	TGCAGCGCCCGAGGACAGGGGGCTGGCGAGCAGTACTTC
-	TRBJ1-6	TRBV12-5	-	CASGTGAPNSPLHF	TGTGCTAGTGGGACAGGTGCTCCTAATTCACCCCTCCACTTT
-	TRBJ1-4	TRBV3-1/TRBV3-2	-	CASSPINEKLFF	TGTGCCAGCAGCCCAATTAATGAAAAACTGTTTTTT
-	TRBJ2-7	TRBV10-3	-	CAISTGYYEQYF	TGTGCCATCAGTACAGGGTACTACGAGCAGTACTTC
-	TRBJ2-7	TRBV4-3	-	CASSPKVLSGSGYEQYF	TGCGCCAGCAGCCCTAAAGTTTTATCGGGGAGCGGCTACGAGCAGTACTTC
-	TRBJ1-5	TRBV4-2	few	CASSHIAGNQPQHF	TGTGCCAGCAGCCACATCGCGGGCAATCAGCCCCAGCATTTT
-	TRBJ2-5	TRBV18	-	CASSPVEGTQYF	TGTGCCAGCTCACCGGTGGAGGGGACCCAGTACTTC
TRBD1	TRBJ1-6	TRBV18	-	CASQTGGNSPLHF	TGTGCCAGTCAGACAGGGGGCAATTCACCCCTCCACTTT
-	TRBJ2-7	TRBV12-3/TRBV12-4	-	CASRQGGIYEQYF	TGTGCCAGCAGGCAGGGGGGAATTTACGAGCAGTACTTC
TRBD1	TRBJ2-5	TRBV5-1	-	CASSLDRGGEGETQYF	TGCGCCAGCAGCCTCGACAGGGGAGGAGAGGGTGAGACCCAGTACTTC
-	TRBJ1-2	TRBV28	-	CASSPMEGAYGYTF	TGTGCCAGCAGCCCCATGGAGGGCGCCTATGGCTACACCTTC
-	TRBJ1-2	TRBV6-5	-	CASSFDRFDGYTF	TGTGCCAGCAGCTTCGACAGGTTCGATGGCTACACCTTC
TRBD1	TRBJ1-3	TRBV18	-	CASSSGTGAGNTIYF	TGTGCCAGCTCTTCCGGGACAGGGGCTGGAAACACCATATATTTT
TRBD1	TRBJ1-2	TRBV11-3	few	CASSLRAAGQGASYTF	TGTGCCAGCAGCTTAAGGGCCGCTGGACAGGGGGCCAGCTACACCTTC
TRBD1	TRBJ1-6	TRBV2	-	CASSDPTGSNSPLHF	TGTGCCAGCAGTGATCCGACAGGGAGTAATTCACCCCTCCACTTT
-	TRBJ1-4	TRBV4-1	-	CASSQSQGENEKLFF	TGCGCCAGCAGCCAATCACAGGGCGAAAATGAAAAACTGTTTTTT
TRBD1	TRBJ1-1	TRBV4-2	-	CASSPKGALDTEAFF	TGTGCCAGCAGCCCTAAGGGGGCTCTGGACACTGAAGCTTTCTTT
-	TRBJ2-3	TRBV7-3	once	CASSSSTAVTQYF	TGTGCCAGCAGCTCATCGACAGCCGTTACGCAGTATTTT
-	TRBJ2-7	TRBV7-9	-	CASSIFDRTSYEQYF	TGTGCCAGCAGCATATTCGACAGGACCTCCTACGAGCAGTACTTC
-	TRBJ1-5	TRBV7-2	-	CASSLVYTVVDQPQHF	TGTGCCAGCAGCCTAGTGTATACAGTGGTCGATCAGCCCCAGCATTTT
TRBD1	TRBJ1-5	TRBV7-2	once	CASSSDRGYGQPQHF	TGTGCCAGCAGCTCGGACAGGGGATACGGTCAGCCCCAGCATTTT
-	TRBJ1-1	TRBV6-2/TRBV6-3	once	CASSYGGSWNTEAFF	TGTGCCAGCAGTTACGGAGGGTCTTGGAACACTGAAGCTTTCTTT
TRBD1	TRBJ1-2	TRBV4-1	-	CASSQDDRVYYGYTF	TGCGCCAGCAGCCAAGACGACAGGGTCTACTATGGCTACACCTTC
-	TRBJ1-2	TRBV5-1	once	CASSRGANYGYTF	TGCGCCAGCAGCCGGGGGGCGAACTATGGCTACACCTTC
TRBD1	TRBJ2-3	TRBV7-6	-	CASSLFTGTVPDTQYF	TGTGCCAGCAGCTTATTTACAGGGACAGTTCCAGATACGCAGTATTTT
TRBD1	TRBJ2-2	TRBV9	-	CASSGGQGGNTGELFF	TGTGCCAGCAGCGGGGGACAGGGGGGTAACACCGGGGAGCTGTTTTTT
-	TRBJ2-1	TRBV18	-	CASSPRGGASNEQFF	TGTGCCAGCTCACCGAGGGGGGGGGCCTCCAATGAGCAGTTCTTC
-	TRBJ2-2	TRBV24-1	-	CATSGNRAPTGELFF	TGTGCCACCAGTGGAAACAGGGCTCCGACCGGGGAGCTGTTTTTT
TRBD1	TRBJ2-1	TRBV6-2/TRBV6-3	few	CASSGGQGVWNEQFF	TGTGCCAGCAGTGGGGGACAGGGGGTCTGGAATGAGCAGTTCTTC
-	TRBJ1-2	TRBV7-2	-	CASSSLILDYGYTF	TGTGCCAGCAGCTCACTTATCCTAGACTATGGCTACACCTTC
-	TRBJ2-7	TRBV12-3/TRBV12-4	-	CASRLQGYYEQYF	TGTGCCAGCAGGCTACAGGGATACTACGAGCAGTACTTC